A single sample gave rise to the 20 T cell receptor beta chains below, sequenced in a study of shared clonotypes between healthy human individuals. TCRdb's table, derived via immunoSEQ multiplex PCR, lists solely in-frame clones and lacks some. The sample lists more than 2 million clones; approximately 94% were seen once. Sequences were obtained from naive CD4+ T cells sorted from blood. The subset was: CD45RA+ positively selected. The source of these receptors is a man younger than 35 in good health.

This rearrangement joins TRBV30 to TRBJ2-3; D is unclear. CDR1 is GTSNPN and CDR2 is SVGIG in the germline V gene (reference sequence). The CDR3 is 14 residues long. Trimming shortened V by 2 bases and J by 5 bases, and 14 bases separated the two germline ends. CDR3 residues: CAWSTLSGVDTQYF. In nucleotides, the CDR3 is TGTGCCTGGAGTACCCTTAGTGGAGTAGATACGCAGTATTTT. The variable domain in full, completed from reference TRBV30 and TRBJ2-3, reads SQTIHQWPATLVQPVGSPLSLECTVEGTSNPNLYWYRQAAGRGLQLLFYSVGIGQISSEVPQNLSASRPQDRQFILSSKKLLLSDSGFYLCAWSTLSGVDTQYFGPGTRLTVL.

The chain couples TRBV28 to TRBJ1-2; D ambiguous. This CDR3 is 12 amino acids long. Trimming left V 3 bases short and J 4 bases short, with 6 bases between. The germline gives CDR1 MDHEN, CDR2 SYDVKM. The CDR3: CASSFSTYGYTF. CDR3 bases: TGTGCCAGCAGTTTTAGCACCTATGGCTACACCTTC.

This sequence joins TRBV5-1 and TRBJ2-1, with D possibly being TRBD2 (6 bases). The CDR3 consists of 16 residues. Germline V gives CDR1 SGHRS, CDR2 YFSETQ. Trimming took 0 bases from V and 4 from J, leaving 14 bases between them. The CDR3: CASSLAGSFMYNEQFF. The DNA for the CDR3 is TGCGCCAGCAGCTTGGCCGGGAGTTTCATGTACAATGAGCAGTTCTTC.

As regards this clone: Other DNA variants within this sample encode the same CDR3. This chain connects TRBV2 to TRBJ2-5; D unresolved. V lost 8 bases to trimming and J lost 4 bases, with 5 bases between them. The CDR3 sequence is 10 residues long. Germline V CDR1 and CDR2: SNHLY, FYNNEI. CDR3 sequence reads: CASGRETQYF. CDR3 DNA: TGTGCCAGCGGCCGAGAGACCCAGTACTTC.

The J gene is TRBJ1-1, the V gene TRBV7-2; D unclear. The CDR3 is made up of 13 amino acids. The germline CDR1 and CDR2 sequences are SGHTA and FQGNSA. The V end lost 5 bases, the J end lost 6 bases, and 13 bases lay between the germline ends. The CDR3 DNA reads TGTGCCAGCAGCCCCTTTCCCCAGCCTGAAGCTTTCTTT. Its translation is CASSPFPQPEAFF.

V and J are TRBV7-2 and TRBJ2-5; TRBD1 agrees at 7 bases. Germline assignment: CDR1 SGHTA and CDR2 FQGNSA. J was trimmed by 4 bases and V by 5 bases; bases with no gene match: 7. The CDR3 is 14 residues long. The CDR3 region has the DNA TGTGCCAGCAGCATAGACAGGGCCCGAGAGACCCAGTACTTC. This translates into CASSIDRARETQYF. The full variable domain, completed using reference TRBV7-2 and TRBJ2-5, is GAGVSQSPSNKVTEKGKDVELRCDPISGHTALYWYRQSLGQGLEFLIYFQGNSAPDKSGLPSDRFSAERTGGSVSTLTIQRTQQEDSAVYLCASSIDRARETQYFGPGTRLLVL.

The chain links TRBV4-1 to TRBJ1-4, with D possibly being TRBD1 (5 bases). Trimming left V 1 base short and J 6 bases short, with 12 bases between. The CDR3 runs to 15 residues. Looked up from germline, CDR1 is MGHRA and CDR2 is YSYEKL. CDR3 loop: CASSQGWGEDEKLFF. CDR3 DNA: TGCGCCAGCAGCCAAGGCTGGGGCGAGGATGAAAAACTGTTTTTT.

Details on this clone: Other DNA variants within this sample encode the same CDR3. V gene TRBV18 combines with J gene TRBJ2-7, with TRBD1 as a possible D gene (6 bases). The germline V gene encodes CDR1 KGHSH and CDR2 LQKENI. The CDR3 length is 14 residues. V lost 3 bases and J lost 0, with 9 bases in between. CDR3 sequence (DNA): TGTGCCAGCTCACCCGGCAGGGGCTCCTACGAGCAGTACTTC. Protein sequence: CASSPGRGSYEQYF.

The CDR3 region has the DNA TGTGCCAGCAGTGGGGCCAGGGGGCAAGGGAACACCGGGGAGCTGTTTTTT. Its protein is CASSGARGQGNTGELFF. The chain is built from TRBV2 and TRBJ2-2; 8 bases agree with TRBD1. V shed 4 bases, J shed 1 base, and the junction held 8 bases outside the gene matches. Germline CDR1 SNHLY, CDR2 FYNNEI. The CDR3 has 17 amino acids.

The rearrangement links TRBV18 to TRBJ2-7; D is unclear. With 4 bases removed from V and 0 bases from J, the gap between germline ends came to 10 bases. Germline values: CDR1 KGHSH, CDR2 LQKENI. This CDR3 comprises 14 residues. The DNA for the CDR3 is TGTGCCAGCTCACTGGGGTCCCTCTCCTACGAGCAGTACTTC. Protein product: CASSLGSLSYEQYF.

The genes are TRBV18 and TRBJ1-5, with a weak D call TRBD1 (6 bases). The CDR3 extends over 16 amino acids. Germline V gene sequence: CDR1 KGHSH, CDR2 LQKENI. The germline V and J ends were trimmed by 6 bases and 4 bases, with 19 bases remaining between them. The CDR3: CASSPPTGMGNQPQHF. The CDR3, as DNA: TGTGCCAGCTCGCCCCCGACAGGCATGGGGAATCAGCCCCAGCATTTT.

The chain is built from TRBV7-2 and TRBJ2-1; TRBD1 is a possible D gene (5 bases). This CDR3 is 15 amino acids long. Germline V CDR1 and CDR2: SGHTA, FQGNSA. V was shortened by 4 bases and J by 9 bases, with 19 bases between the two germline ends. CDR3 loop: CASSSPGNEIGEQFF. In DNA form, the CDR3 reads TGTGCCAGCAGCTCCCCAGGGAACGAAATCGGTGAGCAGTTCTTC.

The chain couples TRBV6-6 to TRBJ1-1, with D maybe TRBD1 (6 bases). This CDR3 is built from 15 residues. The germline V gene has CDR1 MNHNY and CDR2 SVGAGI (reference sequence). Trimming removed 8 bases at V and 3 bases at J, with 19 bases between. CDR3 residues: CASSKRGVGDTEAFF. In DNA, the CDR3 is TGTGCCAGCTCAAAAAGGGGGGTGGGAGACACTGAAGCTTTCTTT.

The chain recombines TRBV5-1 with TRBJ1-4, with 7 bases identical to TRBD1. With V trimmed by 4 bases and J by 5 bases, 8 bases remained unmatched. In germline, CDR1 is SGHRS, CDR2 YFSETQ. The CDR3 is made up of 15 amino acids. The CDR3 nucleotides are TGCGCCAGCAGCCCGAGACAGGGAACGAATGAAAAACTGTTTTTT. Its protein product is CASSPRQGTNEKLFF. Complete variable domain (other parts from reference TRBV5-1 and TRBJ1-4): KAGVTQTPRYLIKTRGQQVTLSCSPISGHRSVSWYQQTPGQGLQFLFEYFSETQRNKGNFPGRFSGRQFSNSRSEMNVSTLELGDSALYLCASSPRQGTNEKLFFGSGTQLSVL.

The rearrangement links TRBV19 to TRBJ1-1; the match to TRBD1 covers 12 bases. The CDR3 spans 15 residues. Germline CDR1 and CDR2: LNHDA and SQIVND (reference sequence). Trimming cost V 6 bases and J 6 bases; bases outside gene matches: 8. CDR3 nucleotide sequence: TGTGCCAGTAGGGGGACAGGGGGCTTATCCCCTGAAGCTTTCTTT. Translation: CASRGTGGLSPEAFF.

The V and J genes are TRBV10-3 and TRBJ2-3; no reliable D call. This CDR3 has 12 amino acids. Trimming left V 2 bases short and J 5 bases short, with 5 bases between. Germline-derived CDR1 and CDR2 are ENHRY and SYGVKD. The CDR3 sequence is CAISEREDTQYF. CDR3 sequence (DNA): TGTGCCATCAGTGAGCGCGAAGATACGCAGTATTTT.

Comment on this clone: Other DNA sequences within the sample encode an identical CDR3. The chain combines TRBV5-1 with TRBJ2-3; D may be TRBD2 (5 bases). Per germline, CDR1 SGHRS and CDR2 YFSETQ. Trimming took off 2 bases at V and 3 bases at J, with 7 bases between the two ends. The CDR3 loop spans 13 amino acids. CDR3 sequence: CASSLLGTDTQYF. As DNA, the CDR3 is TGCGCCAGCAGCTTACTAGGGACAGATACGCAGTATTTT.

V is TRBV5-1 and J is TRBJ2-1, with D perhaps matching TRBD2 (5 bases). This CDR3 spans 15 amino acids. In germline, CDR1 is SGHRS, CDR2 YFSETQ. V was trimmed by 0 bases and J by 4 bases, leaving 11 bases between them. CDR3 residues: CASSLGGDRYNEQFF. The CDR3 DNA follows: TGCGCCAGCAGCTTGGGGGGAGATCGTTACAATGAGCAGTTCTTC. Based on the CDR3 plus reference TRBV5-1 and TRBJ2-1, the full variable domain is KAGVTQTPRYLIKTRGQQVTLSCSPISGHRSVSWYQQTPGQGLQFLFEYFSETQRNKGNFPGRFSGRQFSNSRSEMNVSTLELGDSALYLCASSLGGDRYNEQFFGPGTRLTVL.

This chain links TRBV2 with TRBJ2-2; 7 nucleotides line up with TRBD1. This CDR3 spans 15 amino acids. From germline, CDR1 is SNHLY and CDR2 FYNNEI. J lost 6 bases, V lost 6 bases, and 10 bases had no gene match. DNA of the CDR3: TGTGCCAGCAGCCTAATAGACAGGGACGCCGGGGAGCTGTTTTTT. The encoded protein is CASSLIDRDAGELFF.

In regard to this clone: Other DNA sequences in the sample encode the same CDR3. CDR3 region: CASSSQENTEAFF. The CDR3 DNA is TGTGCCAGCAGCTCACAGGAGAACACTGAAGCTTTCTTT. V is TRBV7-3 and J is TRBJ1-1; D is perhaps TRBD1 (5 bases). From germline, CDR1 is SGHTA and CDR2 FQGTGA. This CDR3 contains 13 residues. V was trimmed by 4 bases and J by 1 base, leaving 7 bases between them.